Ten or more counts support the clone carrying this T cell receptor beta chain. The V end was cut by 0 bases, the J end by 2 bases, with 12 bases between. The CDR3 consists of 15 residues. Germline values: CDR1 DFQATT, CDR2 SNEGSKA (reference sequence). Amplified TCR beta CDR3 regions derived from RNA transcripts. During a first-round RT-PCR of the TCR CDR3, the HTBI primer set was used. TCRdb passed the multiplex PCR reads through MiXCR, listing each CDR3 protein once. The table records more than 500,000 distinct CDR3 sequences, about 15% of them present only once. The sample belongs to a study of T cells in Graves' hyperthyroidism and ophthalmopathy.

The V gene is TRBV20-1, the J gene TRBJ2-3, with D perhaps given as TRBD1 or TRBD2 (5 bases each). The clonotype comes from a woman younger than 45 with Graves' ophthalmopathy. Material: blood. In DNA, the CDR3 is TGCAGTGCTAGAGACGGTGGGGACGCCACAGATACGCAGTATTTT. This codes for CSARDGGDATDTQYF.